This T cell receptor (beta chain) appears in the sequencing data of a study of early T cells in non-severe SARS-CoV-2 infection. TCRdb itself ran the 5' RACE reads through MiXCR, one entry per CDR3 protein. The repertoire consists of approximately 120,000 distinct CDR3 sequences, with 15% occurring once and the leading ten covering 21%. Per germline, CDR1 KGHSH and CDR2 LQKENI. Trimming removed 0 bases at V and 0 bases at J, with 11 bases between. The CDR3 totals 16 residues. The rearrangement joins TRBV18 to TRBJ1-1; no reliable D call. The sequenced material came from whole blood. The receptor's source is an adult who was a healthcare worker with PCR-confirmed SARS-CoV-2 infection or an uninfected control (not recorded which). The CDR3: CASSPPVTAMNTEAFF. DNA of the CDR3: TGTGCCAGCTCACCACCTGTAACGGCCATGAACACTGAAGCTTTCTTT.